This T cell receptor beta chain emerged from a study of blood T cell repertoires in COVID-19. About the study: Sites in the United States, Italy and Spain provided acute and convalescent COVID-19 samples.

This clone was recorded a few times. V was pared by 4 bases and J by 0 bases, with 11 bases between. Germline-derived CDR1 and CDR2 are SGHNT and YYREEE (reference sequence). This CDR3 region has 15 residues. This table comes from immunoSEQ multiplex PCR, and its TCRdb copy is limited to in-frame clones, with some not included. The sample consists of 200,000 to 250,000 clones, 84% of them appearing once. This rearrangement joins TRBV5-4 to TRBJ1-3; possibly TRBD1 for D (6 bases). The specimen sequenced was peripheral blood. This sequence was found in an elderly woman with active or convalescent COVID-19. CDR3 residues: CASSLGHNSGNTIYF. The CDR3 DNA is TGTGCCAGCAGCCTGGGACACAACTCTGGAAACACCATATATTTT.